These T cell receptor beta chains were read from a single sample in a study of PD-L1 blockade in urothelial cancer. Generated by immunoSEQ multiplex PCR, the TCRdb table keeps only in-frame clones and is missing some. Of around 41,000 clones listed, more than 75% are singletons. Sequencing was performed on PBMCs, taken around atezolizumab (anti-PD-L1) treatment. These receptors all stem from a woman in her fifties or sixties with urothelial cancer. Both conserved end residues are part of each CDR3. Each record gives: CDR3 length, D gene, J gene, clone size, V gene, CDR3 DNA, CDR3 protein. A D gene is named only where the DNA matches it firmly. A clone size is listed for some rows: how often the clone was seen (once, few, many), or a class if it is expanded.

15 TRBD2 TRBJ2-5 - TRBV18 TGTGCCAGCTCACTCAGACTAGCGGGAGAGGGGACCCAGTACTTC CASSLRLAGEGTQYF
21 TRBD2 TRBJ2-1 - TRBV28 TGTGCCAGCAGTTTGCCGCCGGGACTAGCGGGAGCTACGACCTCCTACAATGAGCAGTTCTTC CASSLPPGLAGATTSYNEQFF
15 - TRBJ1-1 - TRBV9 TGTGCCAGCAGCGTAGTAGGTGTGGGGCACGGTGAAGCTTTCTTT CASSVVGVGHGEAFF
16 - TRBJ2-2 - TRBV4-2 TGTGCCAGCAGCCCGAGGACAGAATTACACACCGGGGAGCTGTTTTTT CASSPRTELHTGELFF
12 - TRBJ1-1 - TRBV18 TGTGCCAGCTCACGGGGGCGGACTGAAGCTTTCTTT CASSRGRTEAFF
15 TRBD1 TRBJ2-7 - TRBV18 TGTGCCAGCTCACCGGGACAGGGAATCTCCTACGAGCAGTACTTC CASSPGQGISYEQYF
13 TRBD1 TRBJ1-1 once TRBV18 TGTGCCAGCTCAGACAGGGATGGGGCTGAAGCTTTCTTT CASSDRDGAEAFF
15 - TRBJ1-2 - TRBV2 TGTGCCAGCAGTGAAGAGAGAGGTCCTAACTATGGCTACACCTTC CASSEERGPNYGYTF
15 TRBD2 TRBJ2-2 - TRBV11-2 TGTGCCAGCAGCTTGCAGGGAGGGGCAGGCGGGGAGCTGTTTTTT CASSLQGGAGGELFF
15 - TRBJ1-1 - TRBV19 TGTGCCAGTAGTATAGTGGGGGCGCAGGGCACTGAAGCTTTCTTT CASSIVGAQGTEAFF
14 - TRBJ1-2 - TRBV5-6 TGTGCCAGCAGTCGGCCGGACAGCCGCTATGGCTACACCTTC CASSRPDSRYGYTF
17 TRBD2 TRBJ2-7 - TRBV28 TGTGCCAGCAGAAACCCGGGACTAGCGGGAGGGCGCTACGAGCAGTACTTC CASRNPGLAGGRYEQYF
16 TRBD2 TRBJ2-3 once TRBV28 TGTGCCAGCAGTTTCGACCTTAGCGGGAACACAGATACGCAGTATTTT CASSFDLSGNTDTQYF
17 TRBD1 TRBJ1-1 few TRBV4-1 TGCGCCAGCAGCCAATCTATCCTAACAGGGGTGGTCACTGAAGCTTTCTTT CASSQSILTGVVTEAFF
14 TRBD1 TRBJ2-3 - TRBV7-9 TGTGCCAGCAGCCGCACAGGGGGCACAGATACGCAGTATTTT CASSRTGGTDTQYF
16 TRBD2 TRBJ2-3 - TRBV10-3 TGTGCCATCACCACCGGACTAGCGGGAGGCACAGATACGCAGTATTTT CAITTGLAGGTDTQYF
14 - TRBJ2-5 - TRBV28 TGTGCCAGCAGTTTTAGCCGGGGCCAAGAGACCCAGTACTTC CASSFSRGQETQYF
13 - TRBJ1-1 - TRBV4-3 TGCGCCAGCAGCCGCGAAGGAGGCACTGAAGCTTTCTTT CASSREGGTEAFF
16 TRBD2 TRBJ2-3 - TRBV11-2 TGTGCCAGCAGCTTATTTAGGACTAGCGGTACAGATACGCAGTATTTT CASSLFRTSGTDTQYF
11 TRBD1 TRBJ1-1 - TRBV10-3 TGTGCCACGGGACAGGGGAGTGAAGCTTTCTTT CATGQGSEAFF
17 TRBD1 TRBJ2-1 - TRBV7-6 TGTGCCAGCAGCTTTTCTGCCGGGACAGGGTCCTACAATGAGCAGTTCTTC CASSFSAGTGSYNEQFF
14 - TRBJ2-1 - TRBV18 TGTGCCAGCTCACCTGGAGGGGCGTACAATGAGCAGTTCTTC CASSPGGAYNEQFF
15 - TRBJ2-5 once TRBV27 TGTGCCAGCAGTTCCGGCGCGGGGCTGCAAGAGACCCAGTACTTC CASSSGAGLQETQYF
14 TRBD1 TRBJ1-2 once TRBV7-2 TGTGCCAGCAGCTTAGCTTCAGGGGGCCCCGGCTACACCTTC CASSLASGGPGYTF
17 TRBD1 TRBJ2-3 - TRBV5-4 TGTGCCAGCAGCGGAACAGGGGGCGGAAGTAGCACAGATACGCAGTATTTT CASSGTGGGSSTDTQYF
15 TRBD1 TRBJ1-5 - TRBV5-6 TGTGCCAGCAGCTTCGGGACAGGCGACAATCAGCCCCAGCATTTT CASSFGTGDNQPQHF
14 - TRBJ2-3 - TRBV9 TGTGCCAGCAGCGTAGATTGGCAGTCAGATACGCAGTATTTT CASSVDWQSDTQYF
14 TRBD2 TRBJ2-5 - TRBV10-3 TGTGCCATCTCTAGCGGGGGGCATCAAGAGACCCAGTACTTC CAISSGGHQETQYF
11 - TRBJ1-4 - TRBV10-2 TGCGCCAGCAGTGACCCCGGTGCGCTGTTTTTT CASSDPGALFF
16 TRBD2 TRBJ2-1 - TRBV28 TGTGCCAGCAGTTTATTTCCTAGCGGGACCTTAAATGAGCAGTTCTTC CASSLFPSGTLNEQFF
15 - TRBJ2-7 - TRBV29-1 TGCAGCGTTGAAGTAAGACAGGTGAGCTCCTACGAGCAGTACTTC CSVEVRQVSSYEQYF
14 TRBD2 TRBJ2-7 - TRBV13 TGTGCCAGCAGTTACGGCGGGAGGATCTACGAGCAGTACTTC CASSYGGRIYEQYF
15 TRBD1 TRBJ1-5 - TRBV7-9 TGTGCCAGCAGCTCAGGACAGGGGGGGAATCAGCCCCAGCATTTT CASSSGQGGNQPQHF
15 TRBD2 TRBJ2-3 - TRBV10-3 TGTGCCATCAGAGAGCCGGGACTAGCCTCAGATACGCAGTATTTT CAIREPGLASDTQYF
14 TRBD1 TRBJ2-2 - TRBV29-1 TGCAGCGCCAGGACAGGGGGTAATACCGGGGAGCTGTTTTTT CSARTGGNTGELFF
14 TRBD2 TRBJ2-1 once TRBV7-9 TGTGCCAGCAGCTTAGCGGGAGGGAAAAATGAGCAGTTCTTC CASSLAGGKNEQFF
16 TRBD2 TRBJ2-5 - TRBV15 TGTGCCACCAGCAGCCGGACTAGCGGGAGGTTCGAGACCCAGTACTTC CATSSRTSGRFETQYF
14 TRBD1 TRBJ2-7 - TRBV5-6 TGTGCCAGCAGCTGGAGGGACAGGGTGGGCGAGCAGTACTTC CASSWRDRVGEQYF
11 - TRBJ2-7 few TRBV4-3 TGCGCCAGCAGCTCAGGGTATCAGAAGTACTTC CASSSGYQKYF
15 TRBD2 TRBJ2-1 - TRBV18 TGTGCCAGCTCACCACTCGGGGGGACCTACAATGAGCAGTTCTTC CASSPLGGTYNEQFF
16 TRBD2 TRBJ2-3 - TRBV27 TGTGCCAGCAGTTTGTCACTAGCGACTAGCACAGATACGCAGTATTTT CASSLSLATSTDTQYF
12 - TRBJ2-2 - TRBV12-5 TGTGCTAGTGGGACTCTGACCGGGGAGCTGTTTTTT CASGTLTGELFF
16 TRBD2 TRBJ2-5 - TRBV9 TGTGCCAGCAGCGCCGACTTGCGGGGGGGTTGGGAGACCCAGTACTTC CASSADLRGGWETQYF
15 TRBD1 TRBJ1-6 once TRBV5-5 TGTGCCAGCAGCTTGCCGACAGGGAATAATTCACCCCTCCACTTT CASSLPTGNNSPLHF
13 - TRBJ2-6 - TRBV28 TGTGCCAGTGCGCAATCCGGGGCCAACGTCCTGACTTTC CASAQSGANVLTF
14 - TRBJ1-4 - TRBV5-1 TGCGCCAGCAGGCCCGACTCCGCGGGGGAAAAACTGTTTTTT CASRPDSAGEKLFF
13 - TRBJ1-1 - TRBV5-8 TGTGCCAGCAGCTTGGGGCAGGCCCGTGAAGCTTTCTTT CASSLGQAREAFF
16 TRBD2 TRBJ2-7 few TRBV5-1 TGCGCCAGCAGCTTAGGCACCTGGGGAGGGACTCGCGAGCAGTACTTC CASSLGTWGGTREQYF
16 TRBD1 TRBJ2-2 few TRBV10-1 TGCGCCAGCAGCTCGACAGGGGGAGATAACACCGGGGAGCTGTTTTTT CASSSTGGDNTGELFF